One and the same sample provided the 14 T cell receptor beta chains below, sequenced in a study of CD8 T cells in Susac syndrome. Reverse transcription of about 0.5 to 1 ug RNA was carried out with random hexamers. One entry per CDR3 protein results from TCRdb running MiXCR on the immunoSEQ multiplex PCR reads. The sample lists about 130,000 distinct CDR3 sequences; about 93% were seen once. Sequenced: CD8+ T cells from PBMCs. These receptors all stem from a human donor with Susac syndrome.

This chain joins TRBV5-6 and TRBJ2-7; a possible D gene is TRBD2 (5 bases). The length of the CDR3 is 15 residues. From germline, CDR1 is SGHDT and CDR2 YYEEEE. Trimming took off 0 bases at V and 2 bases at J, with 12 bases between the two ends. CDR3 DNA: TGTGCCAGCAGCTTGGGAGTAGGACTTGCCTACGAGCAGTACTTC. Protein: CASSLGVGLAYEQYF.

This clonotype was counted a single time. The CDR3 here is CATSDPRTGDSGANVLTF. The CDR3, as DNA: TGTGCCACCAGTGATCCTAGGACAGGGGATTCTGGGGCCAACGTCCTGACTTTC. The genes are TRBV24-1 and TRBJ2-6, with 9 bases that match TRBD1. V lost 3 bases, J lost 1 base, and 6 bases stayed unmatched. Germline CDR1 and CDR2: KGHDR and SFDVKD. This CDR3 region has 18 residues.

A single count supports this clonotype. This chain's CDR3 is CASSLDSGGATDTQYF. CDR3 sequence (DNA): TGTGCCAGCAGTCTTGATAGCGGGGGGGCCACAGATACGCAGTATTTT. The rearrangement uses TRBV27 and TRBJ2-3; 11 bases map to TRBD2. CDR3 length: 16 residues. CDR1 and CDR2 from the germline V gene are MNHEY and SMNVEV (reference sequence). V trimming: 5 bases; J trimming: 2 bases; junction bases outside the gene matches: 6.

This sequence joins TRBV3-1 and TRBJ1-2; D is possibly TRBD1 (5 bases). The CDR3 sequence is 13 residues long. CDR1 and CDR2 (germline): LGHDT, YNNKEL (reference sequence). With 6 bases removed from V and 3 bases from J, the gap between germline ends came to 11 bases. CDR3 protein: CASRPGVHYGYTF. CDR3 DNA: TGTGCCAGCAGACCGGGGGTTCACTATGGCTACACCTTC.

The chain joins TRBV11-1 to TRBJ1-2; 7 bases match TRBD1. This CDR3 region has 17 residues. Germline CDR1 and CDR2: SGHAT and FQDESV (reference sequence). V shed 1 base, J shed 2 bases, and the junction held 10 bases outside the gene matches. CDR3 DNA: TGTGCCAGCAGCTTAGATTATCCGGGACAGCTAAACTATGGCTACACCTTC. This encodes CASSLDYPGQLNYGYTF.

The rearrangement uses TRBV20-1 and TRBJ2-5; D is uncertain. Deletions cut 0 bases from V and 5 bases from J, with 25 bases between. The CDR3 covers 18 residues. Looked up from germline, CDR1 is DFQATT and CDR2 is SNEGSKA (reference sequence). This CDR3 reads CSARDLLPAIAIGETQYF. The CDR3 nucleotides are TGCAGTGCTAGAGATCTACTACCCGCAATAGCCATAGGGGAGACCCAGTACTTC.

The J gene is TRBJ2-1, the V gene TRBV6-4, with D uncertain. CDR1 MRHNA and CDR2 SNTAGT come from the germline V gene. This CDR3 contains 14 residues. The V and J ends lost 0 bases and 8 bases respectively, with 11 bases between them. Written as DNA, the CDR3 is TGTGCCAGCAGTGACTCGGAAAGCTTCCATGAGCAGTTCTTC. Its protein product is CASSDSESFHEQFF.

J is TRBJ1-6 and V is TRBV13; D unresolved. The germline CDR1 and CDR2 sequences are PRHDT and FYEKMQ (reference sequence). The CDR3 runs to 17 residues. V shed 0 bases and J shed 9 bases, with 18 bases lying between them. CDR3 DNA: TGTGCCAGCAGCTTAGGCCTTCGGCCCACTCCTTCTTCACCCCTCCACTTT. Its translation is CASSLGLRPTPSSPLHF.

The chain carries TRBV29-1 and TRBJ2-3; TRBD2 is a possible D gene (6 bases). Trimming removed 4 bases at V and 1 base at J, with 21 bases between. CDR1 is SQVTM and CDR2 is ANQGSEA in the germline V gene. The CDR3 runs 17 residues. Here the CDR3 reads CSVAFLQEGSGTDTQYF. The CDR3 region has the DNA TGCAGCGTTGCCTTTCTGCAGGAGGGATCGGGCACAGATACGCAGTATTTT.

The rearrangement links TRBV11-1 to TRBJ2-5; 9 nucleotides agree with TRBD2. This CDR3 spans 14 amino acids. CDR1 is SGHAT, CDR2 FQDESV, per germline (reference sequence). J was trimmed by 4 bases and V by 2 bases; bases with no gene match: 2. The CDR3 DNA follows: TGTGCCAGCAGCTTAATTAGCGGGGGAGAGACCCAGTACTTC. Translation gives CASSLISGGETQYF.

The J gene is TRBJ2-7, the V gene TRBV20-1, with TRBD2 matching 12 bases. The germline gives CDR1 DFQATT, CDR2 SNEGSKA (reference sequence). There are 15 residues in the CDR3. Trimming took 2 bases from V and 4 from J; bases not matched to a gene: 6. DNA for the CDR3: TGCAGTGCTAGAACTCTAGCGGGAGGGGAATACGAGCAGTACTTC. As protein: CSARTLAGGEYEQYF.

Here the CDR3 reads CARGRPGYEQYF. The CDR3 DNA reads as TGTGCCAGGGGCAGACCAGGCTACGAGCAGTACTTC. V usage is TRBV2 and J usage is TRBJ2-7, with D uncertain. Germline CDR1 is SNHLY and CDR2 is FYNNEI. Trimming took off 9 bases at V and 3 bases at J, with 12 bases between the two ends. The CDR3 contains 12 residues.

V and J are TRBV11-2 and TRBJ1-2; 7 bases are a match to TRBD1. J lost 2 bases, V lost 3 bases, and 15 bases had no gene match. This CDR3 comprises 18 residues. CDR1 is SGHAT, CDR2 FQNNGV, per germline. CDR3 amino acids: CASSFSYQGVRENYGYTF. The CDR3 DNA sequence: TGTGCCAGCAGCTTTAGCTACCAGGGGGTTCGGGAGAACTATGGCTACACCTTC. Supplemented by reference TRBV11-2 and TRBJ1-2, the full variable domain reads EAGVAQSPRYKIIEKRQSVAFWCNPISGHATLYWYQQILGQGPKLLIQFQNNGVVDDSQLPKDRFSAERLKGVDSTLKIQPAKLEDSAVYLCASSFSYQGVRENYGYTFGSGTRLTVV.

This sequence joins TRBV20-1 and TRBJ1-4; D unclear. CDR1 is DFQATT and CDR2 is SNEGSKA in the germline V gene (reference sequence). CDR3 length equals 18 residues. Trimming stripped 3 bases from V and 0 bases from J, with 20 bases between. CDR3 protein: CSARPGPTSFATNEKLFF. For the CDR3, the DNA is TGCAGTGCTAGGCCCGGTCCTACGTCTTTTGCAACTAATGAAAAACTGTTTTTT.